The 12 T cell receptor beta chains below were found in one sample sequenced in a study of OX40 agonist ivuxolimab in advanced cancers. Profiling relied on immunoSEQ multiplex PCR, and the TCRdb table lists in-frame clones only, not all of them. The sample shows about 98,000 clones, 85% to 95% of them seen only once. The source material was CD4+ or CD8+ T cells sorted from blood, sampled in a trial of the OX40 agonist ivuxolimab. The receptors come from an adult with an advanced solid tumor such as melanoma, head and neck, liver or kidney cancer.

In this sample, this clone turned up once. The V and J genes are TRBV6-1 and TRBJ1-2; possible D gene TRBD1, 5 bases. The germline V gene has CDR1 MNHNS and CDR2 SASEGT. V lost 3 bases and J lost 7, with 6 bases in between. The CDR3 runs to 11 residues. This CDR3 is CASSDRVGYTF. The CDR3 DNA follows: TGTGCCAGCAGTGACAGGGTTGGCTACACCTTC.

The chain recombines TRBV6-5 with TRBJ1-5, with D perhaps TRBD1 (6 bases). Trimming took 7 bases from V and 4 from J, leaving 17 bases between them. The length of the CDR3 is 15 residues. CDR1 is MNHEY and CDR2 is SVGAGI in the germline V gene. CDR3 residues: CASTRGTRGNQPQHF. The CDR3 region has the DNA TGTGCCAGCACGCGGGGGACAAGAGGGAATCAGCCCCAGCATTTT.

This clone was seen only a few times. This rearrangement joins TRBV30 to TRBJ1-1, with a tentative D call TRBD1 (6 bases). The CDR3 consists of 14 residues. Germline V CDR1 and CDR2: GTSNPN, SVGIG (reference sequence). V was shortened by 5 bases and J by 4 bases, with 17 bases between the two germline ends. The CDR3 DNA follows: TGTGCCTGGTCCCGGGACACAAGAAGCACTGAAGCTTTCTTT. As protein: CAWSRDTRSTEAFF.

This clone was observed once. The V gene is TRBV7-8, the J gene TRBJ1-5; TRBD1 might be the D (5 bases). CDR3 length: 14 amino acids. Trimming removed 5 bases from V and 3 bases from J, with 11 bases in between. Germline V lookup: CDR1 SGHVS, CDR2 FQNEAQ. The CDR3 here is CASSPRQTNQPQHF. CDR3 DNA: TGTGCCAGCAGCCCGAGACAGACCAATCAGCCCCAGCATTTT.

The J gene is TRBJ1-2, the V gene TRBV28, with D possibly being TRBD1 (5 bases). Trimming shortened V by 4 bases and J by 4 bases, and 16 bases separated the two germline ends. Germline values: CDR1 MDHEN, CDR2 SYDVKM. The CDR3 contains 15 residues. The CDR3 nucleotides are TGTGCCAGCAGTTCCCCGGGACGCCGGCCCTATGGCTACACCTTC. This gives the protein CASSSPGRRPYGYTF.

J is TRBJ1-3 and V is TRBV6-5; D not certain. V was cut by 10 bases and J by 0 bases, with 13 bases left in between. CDR3 length: 14 amino acids. CDR1 is MNHEY, CDR2 SVGAGI, per germline. CDR3 DNA: TGTGCCACCGGGAACTTACACTCTGGAAACACCATATATTTT. Amino acid sequence: CATGNLHSGNTIYF.

The chain joins TRBV9 to TRBJ2-1; 9 bases map to TRBD2. The length of the CDR3 is 16 residues. Germline trimming cut 4 bases from V and 6 bases from J; bases unmatched to any gene: 11. Looked up from germline, CDR1 is SGDLS and CDR2 is YYNGEE. Written as DNA, the CDR3 is TGTGCCAGCAGCCCCCCACGTAGCGGGAGCGTCAATGAGCAGTTCTTC. It translates to CASSPPRSGSVNEQFF.

The rearrangement uses TRBV19 and TRBJ2-5; perhaps TRBD1 as D (6 bases). Trimming removed 6 bases at V and 2 bases at J, with 13 bases between. The CDR3 sequence is 14 residues long. CDR1 is LNHDA, CDR2 SQIVND, per germline (reference sequence). The CDR3 reads CASSVRGRQETQYF. CDR3 in DNA: TGTGCCAGTAGCGTCAGGGGCCGACAAGAGACCCAGTACTTC.

The chain combines TRBV30 with TRBJ1-5; 7 bases map to TRBD1. Per germline, CDR1 GTSNPN and CDR2 SVGIG (reference sequence). The CDR3 sequence is 12 residues long. V lost 4 bases to trimming and J lost 4 bases; unmatched junction nucleotides: 1. CDR3 DNA sequence: TGTGCCTGGAACAGGGGTAATCAGCCCCAGCATTTT. Its translation: CAWNRGNQPQHF.

The chain links TRBV6-1 to TRBJ1-6, with D tentatively TRBD1 (5 bases). CDR3 size: 16 residues. Germline V gene lookup returns CDR1 MNHNS and CDR2 SASEGT. Trimming pared 1 base from V and 9 bases from J, leaving 16 bases between. CDR3 region: CASSEGTPPAGSPLHF. The CDR3 DNA reads TGTGCCAGCAGTGAAGGGACACCCCCGGCAGGTTCACCCCTCCACTTT.

This chain links TRBV7-2 with TRBJ2-3, with 10 bases aligning to TRBD2. The CDR3 has 16 amino acids. J was trimmed by 1 base and V by 4 bases; bases with no gene match: 5. Germline V gene data show CDR1 as SGHTA and CDR2 as FQGNSA. The CDR3: CASSSKGTSGTDTQYF. The CDR3 coding sequence is TGTGCCAGCAGCTCCAAGGGGACTAGCGGCACAGATACGCAGTATTTT.

This chain uses TRBV10-3 with TRBJ2-3; 7 bases match TRBD1. Germline V gene lookup returns CDR1 ENHRY and CDR2 SYGVKD. The CDR3 runs to 17 residues. The V and J ends lost 3 bases and 4 bases, in that order; junction bases with no gene match: 13. The CDR3 DNA reads TGTGCCATCAGTGATGGACAGGCCTTAATAGCGTCAGATACGCAGTATTTT. Translated: CAISDGQALIASDTQYF.